This TCR beta chain appears in the sequencing data of a study of T-cell reconstitution after alpha-beta-depleted transplantation in children. The germline V gene has CDR1 DFQATT and CDR2 SNEGSKA (reference sequence). V lost 0 bases and J lost 13; bases outside the gene matches: 6. The CDR3 spans 12 residues. Using unique molecular identifiers, the investigators prepared the TCRbeta library. TCRdb reprocessed the PCR reads via MiXCR and lists one record per CDR3 protein. The sample yields approximately 70,000 distinct CDR3 sequences, 4.9% seen once. This clonotype was seen repeatedly, ten times or more.

The sample consisted of PBMCs, mostly from graft donor cells, taken 180 days after TCRalphabeta/CD19-depleted stem cell transplant. This TCR was sampled from a boy less than two years old who had a stem cell transplant for acute myeloid leukemia, so the T cells may come from the graft donor. The J gene is TRBJ1-5, the V gene TRBV20-1; 7 nucleotides align to TRBD1. CDR3 nucleotides: TGCAGTGCTAGAGATAGGACAGGCTGGCAGCATTTT. It specifies CSARDRTGWQHF.